Listed below are T cell receptor beta chains from one sample, sequenced in a study of T cells in Graves' hyperthyroidism and ophthalmopathy. TCRdb re-derived calls from the multiplex PCR reads in MiXCR, one entry per CDR3 protein. The sample has 460,000 or so distinct CDR3 sequences, approximately 15% seen once; the top ten hold around a sixth. The specimen sequenced was blood. The receptors shown here come from a woman aged 18-29 years with Graves' hyperthyroidism. Both conserved end residues are part of each CDR3. D genes are given only for firm matches. Clone size is stated in some rows and not others, as once, few, many or a class when expanded.

CDR3aa: CASSFGDYEQYF
CDR3nt: TGTGCCAGCAGCTTCGGTGACTACGAGCAGTACTTC
j_gene: TRBJ2-7
d_gene: -
abundance: many
v_gene: TRBV7-9

CDR3aa: CASSYPTGVAESSYEQYF
CDR3nt: TGTGCCAGCAGTTACCCGACGGGGGTAGCAGAGAGCTCCTACGAGCAGTACTTC
j_gene: TRBJ2-7
d_gene: -
abundance: -
v_gene: TRBV6-6

CDR3aa: CASSIVAAAYYEQYF
CDR3nt: TGTGCCAGCAGTATCGTGGCAGCGGCATATTACGAGCAGTACTTC
j_gene: TRBJ2-7
d_gene: -
abundance: many
v_gene: TRBV11-1

CDR3aa: CASSSRQLPQANYGYTF
CDR3nt: TGTGCCAGCAGTTCCAGACAGCTTCCCCAAGCTAACTATGGCTACACCTTC
j_gene: TRBJ1-2
d_gene: -
abundance: -
v_gene: TRBV27

CDR3aa: CASTEKGYSNQPQHF
CDR3nt: TGTGCCAGCACCGAAAAGGGTTATAGCAATCAGCCCCAGCATTTT
j_gene: TRBJ1-5
d_gene: -
abundance: -
v_gene: TRBV6-1

CDR3aa: CASSSWTVPSGNTIYF
CDR3nt: TGTGCCAGCAGCTCTTGGACAGTTCCCTCTGGAAACACCATATATTTT
j_gene: TRBJ1-3
d_gene: -
abundance: many
v_gene: TRBV11-2

CDR3aa: CASSYGAGLAKNIQYF
CDR3nt: TGTGCCAGCAGTTACGGAGCGGGGTTAGCCAAAAACATTCAGTACTTC
j_gene: TRBJ2-4
d_gene: TRBD2
abundance: -
v_gene: TRBV6-6

CDR3aa: CASSQFPPNTGELFF
CDR3nt: TGTGCCAGCAGCCAATTTCCCCCGAACACCGGGGAGCTGTTTTTT
j_gene: TRBJ2-2
d_gene: -
abundance: -
v_gene: TRBV14

CDR3aa: CASKPLLNTGELFF
CDR3nt: TGTGCCAGCAAGCCTCTACTAAACACCGGGGAGCTGTTTTTT
j_gene: TRBJ2-2
d_gene: -
abundance: many
v_gene: TRBV12-3/TRBV12-4

CDR3aa: CASSPGGNSLPGELFF
CDR3nt: TGTGCCAGCAGTCCGGGGGGGAATAGCCTCCCCGGGGAGCTGTTTTTT
j_gene: TRBJ2-2
d_gene: TRBD2
abundance: few
v_gene: TRBV12-3/TRBV12-4

CDR3aa: CASSLGGGEYF
CDR3nt: TGTGCCAGCAGTTTAGGAGGGGGGGAGTACTTC
j_gene: TRBJ2-5
d_gene: -
abundance: -
v_gene: TRBV12-3/TRBV12-4

CDR3aa: CAWSGGQGNTEAFF
CDR3nt: TGTGCCTGGAGTGGGGGACAGGGCAACACTGAAGCTTTCTTT
j_gene: TRBJ1-1
d_gene: TRBD1
abundance: many
v_gene: TRBV30

CDR3aa: CASSLSAGSTDTQYF
CDR3nt: TGCGCCAGCAGCTTGTCAGCGGGAAGTACAGATACGCAGTATTTT
j_gene: TRBJ2-3
d_gene: TRBD2
abundance: few
v_gene: TRBV5-1

CDR3aa: CASSSPHSGTDLYGYTF
CDR3nt: TGTGCCAGCAGTTCGCCTCACTCCGGGACAGACCTCTATGGCTACACCTTC
j_gene: TRBJ1-2
d_gene: TRBD1
abundance: many
v_gene: TRBV27

CDR3aa: CASNYVKNTEAFF
CDR3nt: TGTGCCAGCAATTACGTAAAGAACACTGAAGCTTTCTTT
j_gene: TRBJ1-1
d_gene: -
abundance: few
v_gene: TRBV6-5